The sequence of this T cell receptor (beta chain) was determined in a study of cytomegalovirus exposure and HLA in healthy donors. Notes on the study in general: The study labeled fewer than 200 TCR beta chains cytomegalovirus-associated. First-cohort TCR clusters were later found to tend to co-occur in the approximately 120 validation repertoires.

Libraries were prepared by immunoSEQ multiplex PCR; TCRdb keeps only in-frame clonotypes and omits some of them. Of 130,000 or so clones listed, about 85% are singletons. Germline CDR1 reads KGHSH; CDR2 reads LQKENI. V was shortened by 3 bases and J by 0 bases, with 5 bases between the two germline ends. The CDR3 sequence is 14 residues long. In regard to this clone: As yet, its antigen is unknown.

This TCR was recovered from a woman between 25 and 40 years old in good health and CMV-seronegative. Specimen: PBMCs. V is TRBV18 and J is TRBJ1-4, with unresolved D. The CDR3 sequence: CASSPRATNEKLFF. CDR3 in DNA: TGTGCCAGCTCACCCCGAGCAACTAATGAAAAACTGTTTTTT.